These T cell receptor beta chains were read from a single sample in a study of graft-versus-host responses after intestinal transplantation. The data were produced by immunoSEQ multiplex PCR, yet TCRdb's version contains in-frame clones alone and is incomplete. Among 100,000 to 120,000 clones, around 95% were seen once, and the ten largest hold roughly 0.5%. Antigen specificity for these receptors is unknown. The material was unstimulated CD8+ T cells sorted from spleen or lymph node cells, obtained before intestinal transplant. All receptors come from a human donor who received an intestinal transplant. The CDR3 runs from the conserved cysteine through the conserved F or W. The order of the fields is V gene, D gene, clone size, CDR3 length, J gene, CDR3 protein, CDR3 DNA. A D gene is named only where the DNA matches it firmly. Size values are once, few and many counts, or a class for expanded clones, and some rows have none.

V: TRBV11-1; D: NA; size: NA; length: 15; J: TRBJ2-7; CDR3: CASSLPRLDSYEQYF; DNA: TGTGCCAGCAGCTTACCGAGACTAGACTCCTACGAGCAGTACTTC
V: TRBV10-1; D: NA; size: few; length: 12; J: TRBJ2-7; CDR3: CASSGRAGEQYF; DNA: TGCGCCAGCAGTGGGCGGGCGGGCGAGCAGTACTTC
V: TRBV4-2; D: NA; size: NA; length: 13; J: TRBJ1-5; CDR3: CASSQDVGQPQHF; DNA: TGTGCCAGCAGCCAAGATGTGGGTCAGCCCCAGCATTTT
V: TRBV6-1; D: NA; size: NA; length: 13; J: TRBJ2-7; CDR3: CATLVVDKNEQYF; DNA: TGTGCCACCCTAGTGGTAGACAAGAACGAGCAGTACTTC
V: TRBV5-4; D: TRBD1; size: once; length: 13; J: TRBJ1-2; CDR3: CASSLAGGEGYTF; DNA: TGTGCCAGCAGCTTGGCAGGGGGTGAGGGCTACACCTTC
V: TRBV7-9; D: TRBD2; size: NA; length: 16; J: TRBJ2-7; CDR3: CASRGPTSGKHYEQYF; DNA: TGTGCCAGCAGGGGCCCCACTAGCGGGAAACATTACGAGCAGTACTTC
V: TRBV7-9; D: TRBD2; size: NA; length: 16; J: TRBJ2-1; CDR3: CASSLALGRAGNEQFF; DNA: TGTGCCAGCAGCTTAGCGCTCGGGAGGGCTGGGAATGAGCAGTTCTTC
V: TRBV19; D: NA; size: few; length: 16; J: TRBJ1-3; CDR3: CASSSPTREFGNTIYF; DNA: TGTGCCAGTAGTAGCCCGACCCGGGAATTTGGGAACACCATATATTTT
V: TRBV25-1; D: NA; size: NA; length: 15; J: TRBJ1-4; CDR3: CASSTPRTTNEKLFF; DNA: TGTGCCAGCAGTACGCCTAGGACGACTAATGAAAAACTGTTTTTT
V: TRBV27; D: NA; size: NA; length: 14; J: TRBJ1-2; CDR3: CASGSRGLLDGYTF; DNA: TGTGCCAGCGGGTCAAGGGGCCTCCTCGATGGCTACACCTTC
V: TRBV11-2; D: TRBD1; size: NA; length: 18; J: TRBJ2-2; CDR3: CASSLNRSGGVWTGELFF; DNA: TGTGCCAGCAGCTTAAATCGGTCAGGGGGCGTGTGGACCGGGGAGCTGTTTTTT
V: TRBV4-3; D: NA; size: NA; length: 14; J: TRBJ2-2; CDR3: CASSQEKGIGELFF; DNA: TGCGCCAGCAGCCAAGAGAAGGGGATTGGGGAGCTGTTTTTT